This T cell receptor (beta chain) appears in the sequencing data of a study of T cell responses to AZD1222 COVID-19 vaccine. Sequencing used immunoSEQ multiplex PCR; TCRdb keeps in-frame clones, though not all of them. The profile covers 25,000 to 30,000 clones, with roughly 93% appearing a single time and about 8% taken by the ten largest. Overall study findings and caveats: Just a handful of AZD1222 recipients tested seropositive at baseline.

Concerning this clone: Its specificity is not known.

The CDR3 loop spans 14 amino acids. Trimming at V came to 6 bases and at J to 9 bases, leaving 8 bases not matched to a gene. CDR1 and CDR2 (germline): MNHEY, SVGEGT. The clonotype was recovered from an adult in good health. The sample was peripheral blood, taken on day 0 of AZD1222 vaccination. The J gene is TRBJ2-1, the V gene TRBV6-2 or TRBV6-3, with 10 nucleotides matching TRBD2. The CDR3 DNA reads TGTGCCAGCAGCTTAGCGGGGGGTCCAGTTGAGCAGTTCTTC. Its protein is CASSLAGGPVEQFF.